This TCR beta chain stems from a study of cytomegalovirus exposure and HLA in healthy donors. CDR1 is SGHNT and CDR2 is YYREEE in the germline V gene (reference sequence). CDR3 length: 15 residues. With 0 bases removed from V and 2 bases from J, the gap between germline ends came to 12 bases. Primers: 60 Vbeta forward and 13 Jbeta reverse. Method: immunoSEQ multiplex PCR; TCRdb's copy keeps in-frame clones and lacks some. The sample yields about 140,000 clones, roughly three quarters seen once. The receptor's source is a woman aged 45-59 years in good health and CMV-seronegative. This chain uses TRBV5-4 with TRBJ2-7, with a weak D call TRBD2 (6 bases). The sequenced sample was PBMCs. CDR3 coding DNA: TGTGCCAGCAGCTTGGCGGGAACTAGCACCTACGAGCAGTACTTC. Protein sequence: CASSLAGTSTYEQYF.